The 5 T cell receptor beta chains below were found in one sample sequenced in a study of identical twins. TCRdb analysed the 5' RACE reads with MiXCR anew, one entry per CDR3 protein. This table has 250,000 or so distinct CDR3 sequences, about 9% appearing once. Another study also made use of these data, one on yellow fever vaccine responses in identical twins.

The sample comprised CD8+ T cells sorted from blood. Receptors were obtained from a woman aged 18-35 years in good health.

The chain carries TRBV28 and TRBJ2-1, with 8 bases lining up with TRBD1. Germline values: CDR1 MDHEN, CDR2 SYDVKM. The V segment lost 3 bases and the J segment 3 bases; nucleotides outside the gene matches: 1. There are 14 residues in the CDR3. The CDR3 DNA sequence: TGTGCCAGCAGTTTTGACAGGGGCTACAATGAGCAGTTCTTC. Translation: CASSFDRGYNEQFF.

This clonotype appeared many times. This chain links TRBV5-1 with TRBJ2-1; D tentatively reads TRBD1 or TRBD2 (5 bases each). The CDR3 runs to 18 residues. The germline gives CDR1 SGHRS, CDR2 YFSETQ. V lost 1 base and J 4 bases, leaving 21 bases between the germline ends. The CDR3 sequence is CASSLNPWGPTKYNEQFF. CDR3 coding DNA: TGCGCCAGCAGCTTGAACCCCTGGGGACCCACTAAATACAATGAGCAGTTCTTC. Full variable domain (missing parts from reference TRBV5-1 and TRBJ2-1): KAGVTQTPRYLIKTRGQQVTLSCSPISGHRSVSWYQQTPGQGLQFLFEYFSETQRNKGNFPGRFSGRQFSNSRSEMNVSTLELGDSALYLCASSLNPWGPTKYNEQFFGPGTRLTVL.

This chain connects TRBV6-2 or TRBV6-3 to TRBJ2-1; TRBD1 aligns across 8 bases. V gave up 1 base and J gave up 7 bases; unmatched junction bases: 0. The germline gives CDR1 MNHEY, CDR2 SVGEGT. This CDR3 has 13 residues. CDR3 protein: CASSYWTGNEQFF. The CDR3 DNA reads as TGTGCCAGCAGTTACTGGACAGGGAATGAGCAGTTCTTC.

This clonotype came up a few times. This chain joins TRBV7-8 and TRBJ2-7; a possible D gene is TRBD2 (6 bases). Between the trimmed V and J ends, which lost 9 bases and 0 bases, there was a span of 9 bases. There are 12 residues in the CDR3. The germline V gene has CDR1 SGHVS and CDR2 FQNEAQ. CDR3 in DNA: TGTGCCAGTGCGGGACCCTCCTACGAGCAGTACTTC. This sequence encodes CASAGPSYEQYF.

This clonotype was seen only a few times. This chain joins TRBV20-1 and TRBJ1-4, with D perhaps TRBD1 (5 bases). V lost 3 bases and J 6 bases, leaving 17 bases between the germline ends. The CDR3 is 15 amino acids. Germline lookup yields CDR1 DFQATT and CDR2 SNEGSKA (reference sequence). The CDR3, as DNA: TGCAGTGCTAGCGATCCGGGACGACCAGATGAAAAACTGTTTTTT. This sequence encodes CSASDPGRPDEKLFF.